The rows below give T cell receptor beta chains drawn from one sample of a study of cytomegalovirus exposure and HLA in healthy donors. Clones were sequenced by immunoSEQ multiplex PCR, and TCRdb holds only the in-frame ones, with some missing. The sample contains about 200,000 clones, 65% to 85% of which appear only once. The sample consisted of PBMCs. Every receptor here comes from a woman between 25 and 40 years old in good health and CMV-seronegative. Both conserved end residues are part of each CDR3. D genes are given only for firm matches. Where a row states a size, it is once, few, many or the class of an expanded clone; other rows omit it.

CDR3: CATLGGRGSTEAFF
DNA: TGTGCCACCCTGGGGGGGCGCGGGTCCACTGAAGCTTTCTTT
size: NA
D: NA
V: TRBV27
J: TRBJ1-1

CDR3: CASSLVGGNEQFF
DNA: TGTGCCAGCAGCTTGGTCGGCGGGAATGAGCAGTTCTTC
size: NA
D: NA
V: TRBV5-8
J: TRBJ2-1

CDR3: CASSSSGSSYEQYF
DNA: TGTGCCAGTAGTAGTAGCGGGAGCTCCTACGAGCAGTACTTC
size: NA
D: TRBD2
V: TRBV19
J: TRBJ2-7

CDR3: CASSLTAGRQQFF
DNA: TGTGCCAGCAGCTTAACAGCGGGAAGACAACAGTTCTTC
size: NA
D: TRBD2
V: TRBV6-5
J: TRBJ2-1

CDR3: CASSWDRPSSYEQYF
DNA: TGCGCCAGCAGTTGGGACAGGCCTAGCTCCTACGAGCAGTACTTC
size: NA
D: TRBD1
V: TRBV5-1
J: TRBJ2-7

CDR3: CASSLGQGFHEQYF
DNA: TGTGCCAGCAGCTTGGGACAGGGTTTCCACGAGCAGTACTTC
size: few
D: TRBD1
V: TRBV14
J: TRBJ2-7

CDR3: CASSLSRGGPYGYTF
DNA: TGCGCCAGCAGCTTGTCCCGGGGAGGGCCCTATGGCTACACCTTC
size: few
D: NA
V: TRBV5-1
J: TRBJ1-2

CDR3: CASRGLTSTDTQYF
DNA: TGTGCCAGCAGAGGACTTACTAGCACAGATACGCAGTATTTT
size: NA
D: NA
V: TRBV7-2
J: TRBJ2-3

CDR3: CASSYVSGGWENIQYF
DNA: TGTGCCAGCAGTTATGTCTCCGGCGGGTGGGAAAACATTCAGTACTTC
size: NA
D: NA
V: TRBV6-6
J: TRBJ2-4

CDR3: CASSLEHQEPQHF
DNA: TGTGCCAGCAGCTTAGAGCATCAGGAGCCCCAGCATTTT
size: NA
D: NA
V: TRBV7-2
J: TRBJ1-5

CDR3: CASSLPSGSVTDTQYF
DNA: TGCGCCAGCAGCCTCCCCAGCGGGAGTGTCACAGATACGCAGTATTTT
size: once
D: TRBD2
V: TRBV4-1
J: TRBJ2-3

CDR3: CASSPQQGMNYGYTF
DNA: TGTGCCAGCAGCCCCCAACAGGGGATGAACTATGGCTACACCTTC
size: NA
D: TRBD1
V: TRBV14
J: TRBJ1-2

CDR3: CASSPGTGLFEQYF
DNA: TGTGCCAGCAGCCCCGGGACAGGACTTTTCGAGCAGTACTTC
size: few
D: TRBD1
V: TRBV7-6
J: TRBJ2-7

CDR3: CASSAPGNQPQHF
DNA: TGTGCCAGTAGTGCCCCAGGGAATCAGCCCCAGCATTTT
size: NA
D: NA
V: TRBV19
J: TRBJ1-5

CDR3: CASTRDRGSHGYTF
DNA: TGTGCCAGCACCAGGGACAGGGGGTCTCATGGCTACACCTTC
size: NA
D: TRBD1
V: TRBV9
J: TRBJ1-2

CDR3: CASIPGVSGAYEQYF
DNA: TGTGCCAGCATCCCAGGGGTTTCAGGAGCCTACGAGCAGTACTTC
size: NA
D: NA
V: TRBV6-1
J: TRBJ2-7

CDR3: CASRATQATQYF
DNA: TGCGCCAGCAGAGCGACCCAAGCTACGCAGTATTTT
size: once
D: NA
V: TRBV10-2
J: TRBJ2-3

CDR3: CASSLVVPRSPLHF
DNA: TGTGCCAGCAGCTTAGTAGTACCTCGTTCACCCCTCCACTTT
size: few
D: NA
V: TRBV7-2
J: TRBJ1-6

CDR3: CASSLGGRPYGYTF
DNA: TGTGCCAGCAGCTTGGGGGGGCGTCCCTATGGCTACACCTTC
size: NA
D: NA
V: TRBV5-6
J: TRBJ1-2

CDR3: CASSNQEDYGYTF
DNA: TGCGCCAGCAGCAACCAGGAGGACTATGGCTACACCTTC
size: NA
D: NA
V: TRBV5-1
J: TRBJ1-2

CDR3: CASSYAGGTQETQYF
DNA: TGTGCCAGCAGTTACGCGGGGGGTACACAAGAGACCCAGTACTTC
size: NA
D: TRBD2
V: TRBV6-5
J: TRBJ2-5

CDR3: CASSFWGSNQPQHF
DNA: TGTGCCAGCAGTTTTTGGGGCAGCAATCAGCCCCAGCATTTT
size: NA
D: NA
V: TRBV28
J: TRBJ1-5

CDR3: CASSSGGGNEKLFF
DNA: TGTGCCAGCAGCTCAGGGGGCGGTAATGAAAAACTGTTTTTT
size: NA
D: TRBD1
V: TRBV11-2
J: TRBJ1-4

CDR3: CASSRDRSETDTQYF
DNA: TGTGCCAGCAGCCGGGACAGGTCGGAAACAGATACGCAGTATTTT
size: NA
D: TRBD1
V: TRBV7-8
J: TRBJ2-3

CDR3: CASSFGTGAGKLFF
DNA: TGTGCCAGCAGCTTTGGGACAGGGGCCGGAAAACTGTTTTTT
size: NA
D: TRBD1
V: TRBV7-9
J: TRBJ1-4

CDR3: CASRRQERNTEAFF
DNA: TGTGCCAGCAGGCGACAGGAGCGCAACACTGAAGCTTTCTTT
size: NA
D: NA
V: TRBV6-6
J: TRBJ1-1

CDR3: CASSTVGGRETQYF
DNA: TGCGCCAGCAGCACGGTTGGGGGCAGGGAGACCCAGTACTTC
size: NA
D: NA
V: TRBV5-1
J: TRBJ2-5

CDR3: CASHQGGSYNEQFF
DNA: TGTGCCAGTCATCAGGGGGGCTCCTACAATGAGCAGTTCTTC
size: NA
D: NA
V: TRBV19
J: TRBJ2-1

CDR3: CASSRLADREQFF
DNA: TGCGCCAGCAGCCGCCTAGCGGACCGCGAGCAGTTCTTC
size: NA
D: TRBD2
V: TRBV5-1
J: TRBJ2-1

CDR3: CASSERTGPYGYTF
DNA: TGTGCCAGCAGTGAAAGGACAGGGCCGTATGGCTACACCTTC
size: once
D: TRBD1
V: TRBV2
J: TRBJ1-2

CDR3: CASRRQGGQPQHF
DNA: TGTGCCAGCAGGCGACAGGGGGGACAGCCCCAGCATTTT
size: few
D: TRBD1
V: TRBV6-6
J: TRBJ1-5

CDR3: CASSSREHTYEQYF
DNA: TGTGCCAGCAGTTCTCGGGAACATACATACGAGCAGTACTTC
size: NA
D: NA
V: TRBV6-5
J: TRBJ2-7

CDR3: CASSQQAASYGYTF
DNA: TGTGCCAGCAGCCAGCAAGCAGCGTCCTATGGCTACACCTTC
size: once
D: NA
V: TRBV7-9
J: TRBJ1-2

CDR3: CASSVGQGANYGYTF
DNA: TGTGCCAGTAGTGTCGGACAGGGAGCTAACTATGGCTACACCTTC
size: NA
D: TRBD1
V: TRBV19
J: TRBJ1-2

CDR3: CASSKGTGRNGELFF
DNA: TGTGCCAGCAGTAAGGGGACAGGGAGGAACGGGGAGCTGTTTTTT
size: NA
D: TRBD1
V: TRBV27
J: TRBJ2-2

CDR3: CASSGVAGGQETQYF
DNA: TGTGCCAGCAGTGGGGTGGCGGGGGGGCAAGAGACCCAGTACTTC
size: NA
D: TRBD2
V: TRBV6-1
J: TRBJ2-5

CDR3: CASSPEGRDTQYF
DNA: TGTGCCAGCAGCCCGGAGGGGAGAGATACGCAGTATTTT
size: few
D: NA
V: TRBV5-4
J: TRBJ2-3

CDR3: CASGGQGITETQYF
DNA: TGCGCCAGCGGGGGACAGGGTATAACGGAGACCCAGTACTTC
size: NA
D: TRBD1
V: TRBV5-1
J: TRBJ2-5

CDR3: CASSLWLGLAADTQYF
DNA: TGTGCCAGCAGTTTATGGCTAGGTCTAGCTGCCGATACGCAGTATTTT
size: NA
D: NA
V: TRBV28
J: TRBJ2-3

CDR3: CATMTHSMNTEAFF
DNA: TGTGCCACCATGACACACTCAATGAACACTGAAGCTTTCTTT
size: NA
D: NA
V: TRBV28
J: TRBJ1-1

CDR3: CASSPGGAEAFF
DNA: TGTGCCAGCAGCCCGGGGGGGGCTGAAGCTTTCTTT
size: NA
D: NA
V: TRBV9
J: TRBJ1-1

CDR3: CASSAVYGYTF
DNA: TGTGCCAGCAGTGCGGTGTATGGCTACACCTTC
size: NA
D: NA
V: TRBV2
J: TRBJ1-2

CDR3: CDSSLAGERRLNTEAFF
DNA: TGTGACAGCAGCTTGGCCGGGGAAAGGCGGTTGAACACTGAAGCTTTCTTT
size: few
D: NA
V: TRBV5-4
J: TRBJ1-1

CDR3: CASSYGGSDQPQHF
DNA: TGTGCCAGCAGTTACGGGGGGTCGGATCAGCCCCAGCATTTT
size: NA
D: NA
V: TRBV6-5
J: TRBJ1-5

CDR3: CASRDRLSEQYF
DNA: TGTGCCAGCCGGGACAGGTTGTCCGAGCAGTACTTC
size: NA
D: TRBD1
V: TRBV28
J: TRBJ2-7

CDR3: CASSLSASGATYNEQFF
DNA: TGTGCCAGCAGTTTATCCGCTAGCGGGGCAACCTACAATGAGCAGTTCTTC
size: NA
D: TRBD2
V: TRBV27
J: TRBJ2-1

CDR3: CASSVETGGLTEAFF
DNA: TGCGCCAGCAGCGTCGAAACAGGGGGTTTAACTGAAGCTTTCTTT
size: NA
D: TRBD1
V: TRBV5-1
J: TRBJ1-1

CDR3: CASSSGGVREKLFF
DNA: TGTGCCAGCAGTTCAGGGGGAGTTAGGGAAAAACTGTTTTTT
size: NA
D: TRBD1
V: TRBV5-4
J: TRBJ1-4

CDR3: CASSSGVGAGGEQFF
DNA: TGTGCCAGCAGTTCCGGGGTAGGGGCGGGAGGTGAGCAGTTCTTC
size: NA
D: TRBD2
V: TRBV27
J: TRBJ2-1

CDR3: CASRPARGANEKLFF
DNA: TGTGCCAGCAGGCCTGCCAGGGGGGCTAATGAAAAACTGTTTTTT
size: few
D: TRBD1
V: TRBV6-1
J: TRBJ1-4

CDR3: CASSLGSISPGGETQYF
DNA: TGTGCCAGCAGCTTAGGGTCCATCTCCCCCGGGGGGGAGACCCAGTACTTC
size: NA
D: TRBD2
V: TRBV7-8
J: TRBJ2-5

CDR3: CASSPGQSSSTDTQYF
DNA: TGCGCCAGCAGCCCTGGGCAGTCCTCTAGCACAGATACGCAGTATTTT
size: NA
D: NA
V: TRBV5-1
J: TRBJ2-3

CDR3: CASSEFRGRDGYTF
DNA: TGTGCCAGCAGTGAATTCAGGGGAAGGGATGGCTACACCTTC
size: NA
D: NA
V: TRBV2
J: TRBJ1-2